This TCR beta chain was recovered during a study of T cells after somatic rescue of genetic block. Data came from immunoSEQ multiplex PCR; TCRdb stores just in-frame clones and leaves some out. The sample lists 15,000 or so clones; about three quarters were seen once. A few counts support this clone. Sequencing input: peripheral blood mononuclear cells (PBMCs). This receptor was identified in a boy aged 10-17 years.

The CDR3 nucleotides are TGTGCCAGCAGCGAGGGGGGAAGCAATCAGCCCCAGCATTTT. Protein sequence: CASSEGGSNQPQHF. The rearrangement joins TRBV5-4 to TRBJ1-5; maybe TRBD1 (6 bases). V shed 4 bases and J shed 1 base, with 9 bases lying between them. This CDR3 has 14 amino acids. The germline V gene encodes CDR1 SGHNT and CDR2 YYREEE (reference sequence).